This is a list of T cell receptor beta chains from one sample in a study of CD8+ T cells in alopecia areata. The data were produced by immunoSEQ multiplex PCR, yet TCRdb's version contains in-frame clones alone and is incomplete. The sample carries 100,000 to 150,000 clones, approximately 49% recorded once. Material: CD8+ T cells sorted from blood, obtained at week 0. All receptors come from a human donor with alopecia areata. CDR3s include the opening cysteine and the closing phenylalanine or tryptophan. Fields, in order: D gene, J gene, V gene, clone size, CDR3 DNA, CDR3 protein. The D gene is left open where the match is weak. Clone size is not always given. Where it is, it says once, few, many or a class for expanded clones.

NA | TRBJ2-7 | TRBV14 | few | TGTGCCAGCAGCCAATGGACAGCGGGGGAGCAGTACTTC | CASSQWTAGEQYF
TRBD1 | TRBJ1-5 | TRBV27 | NA | TGTGCCAGCAGTCCACCCGGACAGGGTAATCAGCCCCAGCATTTT | CASSPPGQGNQPQHF
TRBD1 | TRBJ1-2 | TRBV15 | NA | TGTGCCACCAGCAGCCCAGGGGGCGGGTATGGCTACACCTTC | CATSSPGGGYGYTF
NA | TRBJ2-6 | TRBV27 | few | TGTGCCAGCAGTCCCGACCCCTTCTCTGGGGCCAACGTCCTGACTTTC | CASSPDPFSGANVLTF
NA | TRBJ2-7 | TRBV5-6 | NA | TGTGCCAGCAGTCCTTTTGGGGGTCACGAGCAGTACTTC | CASSPFGGHEQYF
TRBD1 | TRBJ2-7 | TRBV29-1 | NA | TGCAGCGTTAGGACAGGCAACACCTACGAGCAGTACTTC | CSVRTGNTYEQYF
TRBD1 | TRBJ1-1 | TRBV29-1 | NA | TGCAGCGTTCCAGGGGGCAACACTGAAGCTTTCTTT | CSVPGGNTEAFF
NA | TRBJ1-1 | TRBV29-1 | NA | TGCAGCGTTGAGGTGGAGGCTGAAGCTTTCTTT | CSVEVEAEAFF
TRBD2 | TRBJ2-2 | TRBV6-5 | NA | TGTGCCAGCAGCCCCCGACTAGCGACCGGGGAGCTGTTTTTT | CASSPRLATGELFF
NA | TRBJ2-5 | TRBV1 | NA | TGCACCAGCAGCCAAGGATCTAGCGGGGGGTTTCAAGAGACCCAGTACTTC | CTSSQGSSGGFQETQYF
NA | TRBJ2-1 | TRBV4-1 | NA | TGCGCCAGCAGCCAAGTTCTGGACAGAGACAATGAGCAGTTCTTC | CASSQVLDRDNEQFF
NA | TRBJ1-2 | TRBV29-1 | NA | TGCAGCGTTGGAGTGGCAGGGGATAAGGTCGGCACTGGCTACACCTTC | CSVGVAGDKVGTGYTF
NA | TRBJ1-5 | TRBV28 | few | TGTGCCAGCAGTCTAGGCTACAGTGGTACGGCCCAGCATTTT | CASSLGYSGTAQHF
NA | TRBJ2-7 | TRBV7-8 | few | TGTGCCAGCAGCTTATCACCCAGGGGCTACGAGCAGTACTTC | CASSLSPRGYEQYF
NA | TRBJ1-5 | TRBV27 | NA | TGTGCCAGCAGCCTGGAAGGGGATAATCAGCCCCAGCATTTT | CASSLEGDNQPQHF
NA | TRBJ2-5 | TRBV14 | NA | TGTGCCAGCAGCCCGGACGTACCTGAGACCCAGTACTTC | CASSPDVPETQYF
TRBD1 | TRBJ1-1 | TRBV15 | NA | TGTGCCACCAGCAGAGCCGGGGGACAGGGGGGAATGAACACTGAAGCTTTCTTT | CATSRAGGQGGMNTEAFF
NA | TRBJ2-3 | TRBV5-1 | NA | TGCGCCAGCAGCTTGGCACCTTATACAGATACGCAGTATTTT | CASSLAPYTDTQYF
NA | TRBJ2-7 | TRBV7-9 | once | TGTGCCAGCAGCCTACTAAAAGAGCAGCTGTACTTC | CASSLLKEQLYF
NA | TRBJ1-2 | TRBV7-9 | few | TGTGCCAGCAGCAAAACAGAATCTCTAAACTATGGCTACACCTTC | CASSKTESLNYGYTF
NA | TRBJ2-7 | TRBV13 | few | TGTGCCAGCAGCTTAGGTGAGGGACATGACTACGAGCAGTACTTC | CASSLGEGHDYEQYF
TRBD2 | TRBJ2-3 | TRBV7-2 | few | TGTGCCAGCAGCTCTCCTTTTGGCGGGGGGGGAACAGATACGCAGTATTTT | CASSSPFGGGGTDTQYF
TRBD1 | TRBJ2-7 | TRBV2 | NA | TGTGCCAGCAGCCCGGGACAGGTGACCTACGAGCAGTACTTC | CASSPGQVTYEQYF
NA | TRBJ2-1 | TRBV5-1 | few | TGCGCCAGCAGCTGGTTAGCGGACCACTCCTACAATGAGCAGTTCTTC | CASSWLADHSYNEQFF
NA | TRBJ1-2 | TRBV6-5 | NA | TGTGCCAGCAGTACAACCCTAGCTTATGGCTACACCTTC | CASSTTLAYGYTF
NA | TRBJ2-7 | TRBV27 | NA | TGTGCCAGCAGCCCCATTTTAAGCCTTTCCTACGAGCAGTACTTC | CASSPILSLSYEQYF
NA | TRBJ2-5 | TRBV27 | NA | TGTGCCAGCAGAAAGACTTGGACTCAAGAGACCCAGTACTTC | CASRKTWTQETQYF
NA | TRBJ1-5 | TRBV9 | NA | TGTGCCAGCAGCCCGTGGGATAGCAATCAGCCCCAGCATTTT | CASSPWDSNQPQHF
NA | TRBJ1-6 | TRBV4-1 | NA | TGCGCCAGCAGCCAAGATCGAAAGAGCTCCTATAATTCACCCCTCCACTTT | CASSQDRKSSYNSPLHF
NA | TRBJ1-1 | TRBV30 | once | TGTGCCTGGAACCGGGAGGCCATGAACACTGAAGCTTTCTTT | CAWNREAMNTEAFF
NA | TRBJ1-1 | TRBV15 | NA | TGTGCCACCAGGGACAGATTGAACACTGAAGCTTTCTTT | CATRDRLNTEAFF
TRBD2 | TRBJ2-1 | TRBV11-3 | NA | TGTGCCAGCAGCTTAGGTTCCCTAGCGGGGGAAAATGAGCAGTTCTTC | CASSLGSLAGENEQFF
NA | TRBJ2-1 | TRBV5-6 | once | TGTGCCAGCAGCTGGACCCCCTACAATGAGCAGTTCTTC | CASSWTPYNEQFF
NA | TRBJ1-5 | TRBV29-1 | few | TGCAGCGTTAGAACGGATAGCAATCAGCCCCAGCATTTT | CSVRTDSNQPQHF
NA | TRBJ1-1 | TRBV11-2 | NA | TGTGCCAGCAGCTCCGACAGCACTGAAGCTTTCTTT | CASSSDSTEAFF
NA | TRBJ1-5 | TRBV5-1 | NA | TGCGCCAGCAGCTTGTCAGGGAATCAGCCCCAGCATTTT | CASSLSGNQPQHF
NA | TRBJ2-5 | TRBV9 | NA | TGTGCCAGCAGCGTATCCGCTAGCTCGGGGGAGACCCAGTACTTC | CASSVSASSGETQYF
NA | TRBJ2-3 | TRBV5-1 | NA | TGCGCCAGCAGCTTGTTCGGGGGCCGCACAGATACGCAGTATTTT | CASSLFGGRTDTQYF
NA | TRBJ2-1 | TRBV6-5 | once | TGTGCCAGCAGGTTTGGGTCGGGCGGCGAGCAGTTCTTC | CASRFGSGGEQFF
NA | TRBJ2-7 | TRBV2 | NA | TGTGCCAGCAGTGTAGGGTCGTTTGAGCAGTACTTC | CASSVGSFEQYF
TRBD1 | TRBJ2-2 | TRBV7-9 | few | TGTGCCAGCAGCCCCGACAGGGGAAGAACCGGGGAGCTGTTTTTT | CASSPDRGRTGELFF
TRBD1 | TRBJ2-1 | TRBV6-4 | NA | TGTGCCAGCAGCGCCGGGACAGGGTCTAATGAGCAGTTCTTC | CASSAGTGSNEQFF